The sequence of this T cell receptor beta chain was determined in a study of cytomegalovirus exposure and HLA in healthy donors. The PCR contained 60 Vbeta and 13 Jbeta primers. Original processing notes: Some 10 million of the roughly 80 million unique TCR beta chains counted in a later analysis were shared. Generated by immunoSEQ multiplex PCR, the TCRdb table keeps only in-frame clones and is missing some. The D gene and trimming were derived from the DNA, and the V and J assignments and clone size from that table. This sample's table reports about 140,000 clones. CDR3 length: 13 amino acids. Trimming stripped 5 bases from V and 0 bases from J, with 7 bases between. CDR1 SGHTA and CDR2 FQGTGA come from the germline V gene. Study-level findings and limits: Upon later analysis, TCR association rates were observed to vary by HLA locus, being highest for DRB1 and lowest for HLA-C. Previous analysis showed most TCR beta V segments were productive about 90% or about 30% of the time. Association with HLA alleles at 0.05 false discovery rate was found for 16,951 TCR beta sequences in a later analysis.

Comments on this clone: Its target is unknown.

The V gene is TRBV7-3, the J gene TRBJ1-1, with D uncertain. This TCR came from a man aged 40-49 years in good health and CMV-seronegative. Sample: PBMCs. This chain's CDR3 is CASSAGVNTEAFF. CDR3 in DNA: TGTGCCAGCAGCGCGGGAGTGAACACTGAAGCTTTCTTT.